Each of the 18 T cell receptor beta chains below was sequenced from the same sample in a study of regulatory T cells in long-lasting Graves disease. As for time point: newly diagnosed GD, antithyroid drugs for less than 3 months. TCR sequences were obtained from RNA taken from PBMCs. HTBI primers from iRepertoire and Arm-PCR of CDR3 regions yielded the TCR beta libraries. Each CDR3 protein gets one entry after TCRdb re-called the multiplex PCR reads with MiXCR. Among about 430,000 distinct CDR3 sequences listed, over 14% were seen once. This sample also appeared in a second study, on T cells in Graves' hyperthyroidism and ophthalmopathy.

The source was peripheral blood mononuclear cells (PBMCs), collected at new diagnosis, from a patient treated with antithyroid drugs. These receptors were obtained from a woman aged 40 to 55 with Graves disease.

The V and J genes are TRBV19 and TRBJ1-5, with 8 bases identical to TRBD1. This CDR3 contains 17 residues. Germline V CDR1 and CDR2: LNHDA, SQIVND (reference sequence). V was clipped by 2 bases and J by 5 bases; unmatched bases: 11. The CDR3 loop reads CASSIRLATGEYQPQHF. The DNA for the CDR3 is TGTGCCAGTAGTATAAGGTTGGCGACAGGGGAGTATCAGCCCCAGCATTTT.

This clonotype appeared many times. The chain is built from TRBV4-1 and TRBJ2-1; possible D gene TRBD2, 5 bases. The CDR3 extends over 16 amino acids. With 1 base removed from V and 1 base from J, the gap between germline ends came to 11 bases. CDR1 MGHRA and CDR2 YSYEKL come from the germline V gene. The CDR3 region has the DNA TGCGCCAGCAGCCAAGTTGTTGAGGGTTCCTACAATGAGCAGTTCTTC. This translates into CASSQVVEGSYNEQFF.

This clonotype was seen many times. The rearrangement uses TRBV27 and TRBJ2-3; 14 nucleotides agree with TRBD2. V shed 5 bases, J shed 3 bases, and the junction held 10 bases outside the gene matches. Germline-derived CDR1 and CDR2 are MNHEY and SMNVEV (reference sequence). CDR3 size: 18 residues. CDR3 in amino acids: CASSPTRLAGGPTDTQYF. CDR3 coding DNA: TGTGCCAGCAGTCCGACGAGACTAGCGGGAGGGCCTACAGATACGCAGTATTTT.

In its sample, this clonotype was seen many times. The chain carries TRBV7-9 and TRBJ2-7, with unresolved D. The germline V gene encodes CDR1 SEHNR and CDR2 FQNEAQ (reference sequence). V lost 4 bases and J 3 bases, leaving 10 bases between the germline ends. The CDR3 has 13 amino acids. The CDR3 protein is CASSSPKGYEQYF. The CDR3 bases are TGTGCCAGCAGCTCCCCGAAGGGCTACGAGCAGTACTTC.

This clonotype was seen many times. One end of the junction does not line up with germline, which may come from a read error. The chain links TRBV28 to TRBJ2-7, with a weak D call TRBD2 (5 bases). The CDR3 is made up of 13 amino acids. Germline V lookup: CDR1 MDHEN, CDR2 SYDVKM. CDR3 nucleotide sequence: TGCGCCAGCAGTTTACCAGCGGTCTACGAGCAGTACTTC. Protein product: CASSLPAVYEQYF.

This clonotype has a count of ten or more. This chain links TRBV28 with TRBJ1-2; 9 bases are a match to TRBD1. Germline V gene sequence: CDR1 MDHEN, CDR2 SYDVKM. The CDR3 runs to 16 residues. The V segment lost 3 bases and the J segment 1 base; nucleotides outside the gene matches: 6. Written as DNA, the CDR3 is TGTGCCAGCAGTTTCAAGCCGGGACAGGGTAACTATGGCTACACCTTC. Its protein is CASSFKPGQGNYGYTF.

In its sample, this clonotype was seen many times. The chain has TRBV5-1 and TRBJ2-7; D gene uncertain. With 6 bases removed from V and 2 bases from J, the gap between germline ends came to 9 bases. This CDR3 region has 12 residues. CDR1 and CDR2 from the germline V gene are SGHRS and YFSETQ. The CDR3 coding sequence is TGCGCCAGCAACGACGGCCCCTACGAGCAGTACTTC. It translates to CASNDGPYEQYF.

This clonotype was recorded a few times. A much larger clonotype is one base distant, so this may be a read error. Because the CDR3 is missing its conserved closing phenylalanine or tryptophan, this is likely a read error. The rearrangement links TRBV12-3 or TRBV12-4 to TRBJ2-1, with D perhaps TRBD1 (6 bases). CDR3 length: 17 residues. Trimming cost V 2 bases and J 3 bases, with 17 bases left between them. The CDR3 nucleotides are TGTGCCAGCAGTTTACAGCGACAGGAAAACCACTACAATGAGCAGTTCTCC. It yields the protein CASSLQRQENHYNEQFS.

This clonotype was picked up many times. The V call is TRBV18, the J call TRBJ1-1; D is undetermined. Per the germline V gene, CDR1 is KGHSH and CDR2 is LQKENI. This CDR3 comprises 14 residues. Trimming cost V 5 bases and J 2 bases, with 12 bases left between them. The CDR3 nucleotides read TGTGCCAGCTCATTACAGTCGGGAAACACTGAAGCTTTCTTT. Residues: CASSLQSGNTEAFF.

This clonotype appeared many times. The chain uses TRBV12-3 or TRBV12-4 and TRBJ2-3; a weak D match, TRBD2 (6 bases). The V and J ends lost 2 bases and 1 base respectively, with 10 bases between them. The CDR3 runs to 15 residues. In DNA form, the CDR3 reads TGTGCCAGCAGTTTAACGGCTAGCGGCACAGATACGCAGTATTTT. It codes for CASSLTASGTDTQYF.

A word on this clonotype: Mismatch with germline at one junction end may stem from a read error. The chain joins TRBV5-1 to TRBJ2-1; no definite D call. CDR1 and CDR2 from the germline V gene are SGHRS and YFSETQ. The length of the CDR3 is 14 residues. The CDR3 region has the DNA TGTGCCAGCAGCCTAGAACAGTCCTACAATGAGCAGTTCTTC. Translated: CASSLEQSYNEQFF. Variable domain in full (rest from reference TRBV5-1 and TRBJ2-1): KAGVTQTPRYLIKTRGQQVTLSCSPISGHRSVSWYQQTPGQGLQFLFEYFSETQRNKGNFPGRFSGRQFSNSRSEMNVSTLELGDSALYLCASSLEQSYNEQFFGPGTRLTVL.

In this sample, this clonotype turned up a few times. This chain connects TRBV3-1 to TRBJ2-7; perhaps TRBD2 as D (6 bases). Germline loops: CDR1 LGHDT, CDR2 YNNKEL (reference sequence). The V and J ends lost 3 bases and 2 bases respectively, with 14 bases between them. CDR3 size: 15 residues. CDR3 nucleotide sequence: TGTGCCAGCAGCCAGGGGCGGGACTTCGCCTACGAGCAGTACTTC. It is translated as CASSQGRDFAYEQYF.

V gene TRBV2 combines with J gene TRBJ2-2; 7 bases agree with TRBD2. Germline V lookup: CDR1 SNHLY, CDR2 FYNNEI. CDR3 length: 15 amino acids. V shed 8 bases and J 1 base; nucleotides not matched to a gene: 7. The CDR3 region is CASFGGEGNTGELFF. The CDR3 nucleotides are TGTGCCAGCTTTGGGGGGGAGGGGAACACCGGGGAGCTGTTTTTT. Complete variable domain (other parts from reference TRBV2 and TRBJ2-2): EPEVTQTPSHQVTQMGQEVILRCVPISNHLYFYWYRQILGQKVEFLVSFYNNEISEKSEIFDDQFSVERPDGSNFTLKIRSTKLEDSAMYFCASFGGEGNTGELFFGEGSRLTVL.

This clonotype was observed at least ten times. The rearrangement joins TRBV7-2 to TRBJ2-1; weak D call: TRBD1 (5 bases). The germline V and J ends were trimmed by 7 bases and 4 bases, with 14 bases remaining between them. Germline loops: CDR1 SGHTA, CDR2 FQGNSA. The CDR3 runs 14 residues. CDR3 sequence reads: CASKGQARYNEQFF. CDR3 coding DNA: TGTGCCAGCAAGGGGCAGGCAAGATACAATGAGCAGTTCTTC.

V usage is TRBV7-2 and J usage is TRBJ2-5, with 13 bases lining up with TRBD2. V trimming: 5 bases; J trimming: 0 bases; junction bases outside the gene matches: 6. CDR1 and CDR2 from the germline V gene are SGHTA and FQGNSA. This CDR3 spans 17 amino acids. The CDR3 spells CASSASGTSGNQETQYF. In DNA form, the CDR3 reads TGTGCCAGCAGCGCTTCCGGGACTAGCGGGAACCAAGAGACCCAGTACTTC. The complete variable domain, with remaining parts taken from reference TRBV7-2 and TRBJ2-5, reads GAGVSQSPSNKVTEKGKDVELRCDPISGHTALYWYRQSLGQGLEFLIYFQGNSAPDKSGLPSDRFSAERTGGSVSTLTIQRTQQEDSAVYLCASSASGTSGNQETQYFGPGTRLLVL.

This clonotype was observed at least ten times. V and J are TRBV12-3 or TRBV12-4 and TRBJ2-7, with 7 positions matching TRBD2. V shed 5 bases and J 0 bases; nucleotides not matched to a gene: 10. This CDR3 is built from 16 residues. The CDR3 DNA reads as TGTGCCAGCAGTCAGGTGGGAGGGCGGGGCTCCTACGAGCAGTACTTC. It yields the protein CASSQVGGRGSYEQYF.

The table lists this clonotype with a few counts. Compared with germline, one end of the junction differs, possibly owing to a read error. The chain employs TRBV11-2 and TRBJ2-7; D is perhaps TRBD1 (6 bases). Germline CDR1 reads SGHAT; CDR2 reads FQNNGV. This CDR3 is 15 amino acids long. This CDR3 is CAGSPPRAQGGEQYF. The CDR3 DNA sequence: TGTGCCGGCAGCCCACCCCGGGCCCAAGGGGGCGAGCAGTACTTC.

The chain links TRBV19 to TRBJ1-5; TRBD1 might be the D (5 bases). Germline lookup yields CDR1 LNHDA and CDR2 SQIVND (reference sequence). The V end lost 4 bases, the J end lost 0 bases, and 19 bases lay between the germline ends. There are 18 residues in the CDR3. CDR3 in amino acids: CASSRHRGVTPSNQPQHF. The CDR3 DNA is TGTGCCAGTAGTAGACACCGGGGGGTGACTCCTAGCAATCAGCCCCAGCATTTT.